This entry is about one T cell receptor (beta chain). The data derive from a study of blood T cell repertoires in COVID-19. Looked up from germline, CDR1 is SGHTA and CDR2 is FQGTGA. V trimming: 6 bases; J trimming: 4 bases; junction bases outside the gene matches: 9. The CDR3 is 14 residues long. The assay was immunoSEQ multiplex PCR, and TCRdb's table has in-frame clones only and misses some. Of 150,000 to 200,000 clones listed, over 80% were seen once; the top ten hold under 5.5%. Sequencing was done on a sample of peripheral blood. V and J are TRBV7-3 and TRBJ2-7, with 7 bases lining up with TRBD2. This receptor was obtained from a woman in her thirties with acute or convalescent COVID-19. CDR3 DNA: TGTGCCAGCAGTGAACCGGGAGGATTATACGAGCAGTACTTC. This encodes CASSEPGGLYEQYF.